The following is a T cell receptor beta chain sequence with its context. Its antigen is still unknown. CDR1 SEHNR and CDR2 FQNEAQ come from the germline V gene (reference sequence). J lost 1 base, V lost 3 bases, and 8 bases had no gene match. The CDR3 length is 16 residues. The repertoire was sequenced with immunoSEQ multiplex PCR; TCRdb's copy has only in-frame clones and lacks some. The table has around 15,000 clones, 69% seen once. The data originate from a study of tumor-infiltrating lymphocytes in localized non-small cell lung cancer. Points from the study as a whole: TCR sequencing covered a subset of patients with enough tissue.

This receptor was taken from a human donor with non-small cell lung cancer. The sequencing sample was made of lung tumor tissue. This chain connects TRBV7-9 to TRBJ1-1, with 7 bases that match TRBD1. CDR3 region: CASSLLGGSRNTEAFF. The CDR3 bases are TGTGCCAGCAGCTTGTTAGGGGGCTCCAGGAACACTGAAGCTTTCTTT.